Listed below are T cell receptor beta chains from one sample, sequenced in a study of T cells in localized non-small cell lung cancer. This table comes from immunoSEQ multiplex PCR, and its TCRdb copy is limited to in-frame clones, with some not included. The sample shows 20,000 to 25,000 clones, 65% to 85% of them seen only once. The sample in question was peripheral blood, obtained before any cancer treatment. These receptors were collected from a man aged 40 to 75 with stage I lung adenocarcinoma. The CDR3 runs from the conserved cysteine through the conserved F or W. The order of the fields is CDR3 DNA, CDR3 protein, V gene, clone size, D gene, J gene. D genes are given only for firm matches. Clone size is shown for a subset of rows, as once, few, many or a class of expanded clone.

cdr3_nt: TGCGCCAGCAGCTTCCTAGGTTACACAGATACGCAGTATTTT
cdr3_aa: CASSFLGYTDTQYF
v_call: TRBV5-1
clone_size: once
d_call: NA
j_call: TRBJ2-3

cdr3_nt: TGTGCCAGTAACCCAACAGGGGGCGCGAGCTATGGCTACACCTTC
cdr3_aa: CASNPTGGASYGYTF
v_call: TRBV19
clone_size: NA
d_call: TRBD1
j_call: TRBJ1-2

cdr3_nt: TGTGCCATCAGTGAGGGGGCGGGAGCGGGCTACGAGCAGTACTTC
cdr3_aa: CAISEGAGAGYEQYF
v_call: TRBV10-3
clone_size: NA
d_call: TRBD2
j_call: TRBJ2-7

cdr3_nt: TGCGCCAGCAGCCCATCGACAGGGGTGGGGAGGACCCAGTACTTC
cdr3_aa: CASSPSTGVGRTQYF
v_call: TRBV7-3
clone_size: NA
d_call: TRBD1
j_call: TRBJ2-5

cdr3_nt: TGTGCCAGCAGCGGGACAGGGGGCCGGAACGTCCTGACTTTC
cdr3_aa: CASSGTGGRNVLTF
v_call: TRBV2
clone_size: NA
d_call: TRBD1
j_call: TRBJ2-6

cdr3_nt: TGTGCCAGCAGCCCACTAGGACAGGCCGGAGACATTCAGTACTTC
cdr3_aa: CASSPLGQAGDIQYF
v_call: TRBV9
clone_size: once
d_call: TRBD1
j_call: TRBJ2-4

cdr3_nt: TGTGCCAGTAGTATAGATCACCGGGGGAGGCAGCCCCAGCATTTT
cdr3_aa: CASSIDHRGRQPQHF
v_call: TRBV19
clone_size: medium-sized
d_call: NA
j_call: TRBJ1-5

cdr3_nt: TGTGCTAGTGGTTTGGGTCAGGCCTCGCAAGAGACCCAGTACTTC
cdr3_aa: CASGLGQASQETQYF
v_call: TRBV12-5
clone_size: NA
d_call: NA
j_call: TRBJ2-5

cdr3_nt: TGCGCCAGCAGTGAGCTAGCGATGAACACCGGGGAGCTGTTTTTT
cdr3_aa: CASSELAMNTGELFF
v_call: TRBV10-1
clone_size: NA
d_call: NA
j_call: TRBJ2-2

cdr3_nt: TGTGCCAGCAGCCCCGGGGGTTTGGGGGAGGAGGACACTGAAGCTTTCTTT
cdr3_aa: CASSPGGLGEEDTEAFF
v_call: TRBV7-9
clone_size: NA
d_call: NA
j_call: TRBJ1-1

cdr3_nt: TGTGCTAGTGCCATCCAGGGTGTGGACACTGAAGCTTTCTTT
cdr3_aa: CASAIQGVDTEAFF
v_call: TRBV12-5
clone_size: few
d_call: NA
j_call: TRBJ1-1

cdr3_nt: TGCAGCGTTGTTGGACTAGCGGTTTTCCCTGCTGGAGGGCAGTACTTC
cdr3_aa: CSVVGLAVFPAGGQYF
v_call: TRBV29-1
clone_size: NA
d_call: TRBD2
j_call: TRBJ2-7

cdr3_nt: TGTGCCAGCATCCTTAGCGGGAGGGCGGGAGATACGCAGTATTTT
cdr3_aa: CASILSGRAGDTQYF
v_call: TRBV7-3
clone_size: NA
d_call: TRBD2
j_call: TRBJ2-3

cdr3_nt: TGTGCCAGCAGTGCAAATCGGGCCGCTGAAGCTTTCTTT
cdr3_aa: CASSANRAAEAFF
v_call: TRBV25-1
clone_size: NA
d_call: NA
j_call: TRBJ1-1

cdr3_nt: TGTGCCAGCAGTTTATGGGCTGGGGATACGCAGTATTTT
cdr3_aa: CASSLWAGDTQYF
v_call: TRBV28
clone_size: NA
d_call: NA
j_call: TRBJ2-3

cdr3_nt: TGTGCCAGCTCACCAGGGGGGACTAGAGTCTACGAGCAGTACTTC
cdr3_aa: CASSPGGTRVYEQYF
v_call: TRBV18
clone_size: NA
d_call: TRBD2
j_call: TRBJ2-7

cdr3_nt: TGTGCCAGCAGCTCCAACCTTGAGGAGTACTTC
cdr3_aa: CASSSNLEEYF
v_call: TRBV5-4
clone_size: NA
d_call: NA
j_call: TRBJ2-7

cdr3_nt: TGTGCCAGCAGCCCAACCACGGGCTACACCTTC
cdr3_aa: CASSPTTGYTF
v_call: TRBV7-9
clone_size: NA
d_call: NA
j_call: TRBJ1-2

cdr3_nt: TGTGCCAGCAGCCCGGAGTCTAGCGGGGGGTTTTACGAGCAGTACTTC
cdr3_aa: CASSPESSGGFYEQYF
v_call: TRBV7-2
clone_size: NA
d_call: TRBD2
j_call: TRBJ2-7

cdr3_nt: TGTGCCAGCAGCTTGGGACAGCCTAGCACAGATACGCAGTATTTT
cdr3_aa: CASSLGQPSTDTQYF
v_call: TRBV7-2
clone_size: NA
d_call: TRBD1
j_call: TRBJ2-3

cdr3_nt: TGTGCCACCAGCAGAGCTTTCGGGACCCAGGATTTGGAGACCCAGTACTTC
cdr3_aa: CATSRAFGTQDLETQYF
v_call: TRBV15
clone_size: medium-sized
d_call: NA
j_call: TRBJ2-5

cdr3_nt: TGTGCCAGCTCACAGGGACTAGCGGGACCCCTTAGCGAGCAGTACTTC
cdr3_aa: CASSQGLAGPLSEQYF
v_call: TRBV18
clone_size: NA
d_call: TRBD2
j_call: TRBJ2-7

cdr3_nt: TGTGCCAGCAGCAAGACAGGGGCTGGTTACGAGCAGTACTTC
cdr3_aa: CASSKTGAGYEQYF
v_call: TRBV6-1
clone_size: NA
d_call: TRBD1
j_call: TRBJ2-7

cdr3_nt: TGTGCCAGCAGCCAAGTAGGGATAATGAACACTGAAGCTTTCTTT
cdr3_aa: CASSQVGIMNTEAFF
v_call: TRBV4-2
clone_size: NA
d_call: NA
j_call: TRBJ1-1

cdr3_nt: TGTGCCAGCAGTTATGGTGTCGATGGGGAGCAGTACTTC
cdr3_aa: CASSYGVDGEQYF
v_call: TRBV6-5
clone_size: NA
d_call: NA
j_call: TRBJ2-7

cdr3_nt: TGTGCCAGCTCACGCGGGGGCTTTTCCTACAATGAGCAGTTCTTC
cdr3_aa: CASSRGGFSYNEQFF
v_call: TRBV18
clone_size: NA
d_call: NA
j_call: TRBJ2-1

cdr3_nt: TGTGCCAGCAGCTTGCGACGGGGACTAGGCACAGATACGCAGTATTTT
cdr3_aa: CASSLRRGLGTDTQYF
v_call: TRBV5-6
clone_size: NA
d_call: TRBD2
j_call: TRBJ2-3

cdr3_nt: TGTGCCAGCAGTCCAAACGGACTAGCGGGGACCGGGGAGCTGTTTTTT
cdr3_aa: CASSPNGLAGTGELFF
v_call: TRBV28
clone_size: NA
d_call: TRBD2
j_call: TRBJ2-2

cdr3_nt: TGTGCCAGCAGCAAAGGAAGAGGGGGCGGGGGATACTACGAGCAGTACTTC
cdr3_aa: CASSKGRGGGGYYEQYF
v_call: TRBV21-1
clone_size: NA
d_call: NA
j_call: TRBJ2-7

cdr3_nt: TGTGCCTGGAGTGTACTAGGGATCCCCGGGGAGCTGTTTTTT
cdr3_aa: CAWSVLGIPGELFF
v_call: TRBV30
clone_size: NA
d_call: NA
j_call: TRBJ2-2

cdr3_nt: TGTGCCAGCAGCCCCCGGACAGGGAATCAGCCCCAGCATTTT
cdr3_aa: CASSPRTGNQPQHF
v_call: TRBV5-8
clone_size: NA
d_call: TRBD1
j_call: TRBJ1-5

cdr3_nt: TGTGCCAGCAGTGAATGGGGGAGGTTCAATCAGCCCCAGCATTTT
cdr3_aa: CASSEWGRFNQPQHF
v_call: TRBV6-1
clone_size: NA
d_call: NA
j_call: TRBJ1-5

cdr3_nt: TGTGCCTGGAAAAGGTACAATGAAAAACTGTTTTTT
cdr3_aa: CAWKRYNEKLFF
v_call: TRBV30
clone_size: once
d_call: NA
j_call: TRBJ1-4

cdr3_nt: TGTGCCAGCAGCCAGACCACAGATACGCAGTATTTT
cdr3_aa: CASSQTTDTQYF
v_call: TRBV4-2
clone_size: NA
d_call: NA
j_call: TRBJ2-3

cdr3_nt: TGTGCCAGCAGCTTAGATTCCCTACCCGGTTCCTTC
cdr3_aa: CASSLDSLPGSF
v_call: TRBV7-3
clone_size: NA
d_call: NA
j_call: TRBJ2-6

cdr3_nt: TGTGCCAGCAGCTTAGCGGGGGGCACAGATACGCAGTATTTT
cdr3_aa: CASSLAGGTDTQYF
v_call: TRBV7-3
clone_size: NA
d_call: TRBD2
j_call: TRBJ2-3

cdr3_nt: TGTGCCATCGCGACGGGAGGGCCAGATACGCAGTATTTT
cdr3_aa: CAIATGGPDTQYF
v_call: TRBV10-3
clone_size: NA
d_call: TRBD2
j_call: TRBJ2-3

cdr3_nt: TGTGCCAGCAGCTTAAAGGGGCAGGGAGACTCACCCCTCCACTTT
cdr3_aa: CASSLKGQGDSPLHF
v_call: TRBV7-2
clone_size: NA
d_call: NA
j_call: TRBJ1-6

cdr3_nt: TGCGCCAGCAGCCCTGAGGCAGGATATAGCAATCAGCCCCAGCATTTT
cdr3_aa: CASSPEAGYSNQPQHF
v_call: TRBV4-3
clone_size: NA
d_call: NA
j_call: TRBJ1-5

cdr3_nt: TGTGCCAGCAGTGACTCCTTGGAGGGCGAGCAGTTCTTC
cdr3_aa: CASSDSLEGEQFF
v_call: TRBV6-4
clone_size: few
d_call: NA
j_call: TRBJ2-1

cdr3_nt: TGTGCCAGTAGTATAGCCCGCCGTCAGGGGGGAAAAGGAAATCAGCCCCAGCATTTT
cdr3_aa: CASSIARRQGGKGNQPQHF
v_call: TRBV19
clone_size: NA
d_call: TRBD1
j_call: TRBJ1-5

cdr3_nt: TGCGCCAGCAGGGGGACTGGGGGAGAGAAGGGAGAGCAGTACTTC
cdr3_aa: CASRGTGGEKGEQYF
v_call: TRBV5-1
clone_size: NA
d_call: NA
j_call: TRBJ2-7